Listed below are T cell receptor beta chains from one sample, sequenced in a study of T cell repertoires in cytomegalovirus infection. TCRdb re-called the reads with MiXCR, one entry per CDR3 protein. The table has under 250,000 distinct CDR3 sequences, approximately 6.7% seen once. Sequencing used PBMCs. The receptors come from a human donor in good health (CMV status not recorded). Some clones in this sample may be carry-over from other donors' samples. The CDR3 runs from the conserved cysteine through the conserved F or W. A D gene is named only where the DNA matches it firmly. Clone size is stated in some rows and not others, as once, few, many or a class when expanded.

d_call: .
j_call: TRBJ1-2
v_call: TRBV20-1
clone_size: many
cdr3_nt: TGCAGTGCTAGGGCTTCCGACCGAAACTATGGCTACACCTTC
cdr3_aa: CSARASDRNYGYTF

d_call: TRBD1
j_call: TRBJ1-2
v_call: TRBV2
clone_size: many
cdr3_nt: TGTGCCAGCAGAGTTGACAGGGCAGATGGCTACACCTTC
cdr3_aa: CASRVDRADGYTF

d_call: TRBD1
j_call: TRBJ1-2
v_call: TRBV4-1
clone_size: many
cdr3_nt: TGCGCCAGCAGCCTCCTGACAGGGTCTAACTATGGCTACACCTTC
cdr3_aa: CASSLLTGSNYGYTF

d_call: .
j_call: TRBJ2-4
v_call: TRBV2
clone_size: .
cdr3_nt: TGTGCCAGCAGTGAAGTGGGCAGGGGCTCCATTCAGTACTTC
cdr3_aa: CASSEVGRGSIQYF

d_call: .
j_call: TRBJ1-2
v_call: TRBV4-3
clone_size: many
cdr3_nt: TGCGCCAGCAGCCAGCTGGGGTCCTATAACTATGGCTACACCTTC
cdr3_aa: CASSQLGSYNYGYTF

d_call: .
j_call: TRBJ2-2
v_call: TRBV2
clone_size: many
cdr3_nt: TGTGCCAGCAGTAGCCCCGCGCGTCAGGGGTTCGCCACCGGGGAGCTGTTTTTT
cdr3_aa: CASSSPARQGFATGELFF

d_call: .
j_call: TRBJ1-1
v_call: TRBV19
clone_size: many
cdr3_nt: TGTGCCAGTAGAGAGGGGTGGAACACTGAAGCTTTCTTT
cdr3_aa: CASREGWNTEAFF

d_call: .
j_call: TRBJ2-2
v_call: TRBV20-1
clone_size: many
cdr3_nt: TGCAGTGCTAGAGGGCAGGAGACCACCGGGGAGCTGTTTTTT
cdr3_aa: CSARGQETTGELFF

d_call: .
j_call: TRBJ2-1
v_call: TRBV5-1
clone_size: many
cdr3_nt: TGCGCCAGCAGCTTGGGACGCCGCTCCTACAATGAGCAGTTCTTC
cdr3_aa: CASSLGRRSYNEQFF

d_call: TRBD1
j_call: TRBJ1-3
v_call: TRBV12-3/TRBV12-4
clone_size: many
cdr3_nt: TGTGCCAGCAGAGACAGGGAGGAGGACACCATATATTTT
cdr3_aa: CASRDREEDTIYF

d_call: .
j_call: TRBJ1-1
v_call: TRBV7-8
clone_size: many
cdr3_nt: TGTGCCAGCAGCTTTGGGGTTTACACTGAAGCTTTCTTT
cdr3_aa: CASSFGVYTEAFF

d_call: TRBD1
j_call: TRBJ2-6
v_call: TRBV23-1
clone_size: .
cdr3_nt: TGCGCCAGCAGTCAATCGAGGAAGGGTGGGACAGCCCCTCTCTCTGGGGCCAACGTCCTGACTTTC
cdr3_aa: CASSQSRKGGTAPLSGANVLTF

d_call: TRBD1
j_call: TRBJ1-2
v_call: TRBV7-9
clone_size: many
cdr3_nt: TGTGCCAGCAGCGCCGGGACAGGGGCCTCGTCCTATGGCTACACCTTC
cdr3_aa: CASSAGTGASSYGYTF

d_call: .
j_call: TRBJ1-5
v_call: TRBV7-9
clone_size: many
cdr3_nt: TGTGCCAGCAGCTTAACGTCTTCGGCCCCAAAGCATTTT
cdr3_aa: CASSLTSSAPKHF

d_call: .
j_call: TRBJ1-5
v_call: TRBV9
clone_size: many
cdr3_nt: TGTGCCAGCAGCGTAGCGTTGGAGGCCCCTCTTGCGACCCAGCATTTT
cdr3_aa: CASSVALEAPLATQHF

d_call: .
j_call: TRBJ2-2
v_call: TRBV7-8
clone_size: many
cdr3_nt: TGTGCCAGCAGCCCGTCGGGACCAAAAACGAACACCGGGGAGCTGTTTTTT
cdr3_aa: CASSPSGPKTNTGELFF

d_call: TRBD2
j_call: TRBJ2-3
v_call: TRBV10-3
clone_size: many
cdr3_nt: TGTGCCATCACCTCGACTGGCGGGGGGGTACGCACAGATACGCAGTATTTT
cdr3_aa: CAITSTGGGVRTDTQYF

d_call: TRBD2
j_call: TRBJ2-7
v_call: TRBV5-1
clone_size: many
cdr3_nt: TGCGCCAGCAGCTTCCGACTAGCGGGGGGCACCTACGAGCAGTACTTC
cdr3_aa: CASSFRLAGGTYEQYF

d_call: .
j_call: TRBJ1-4
v_call: TRBV20-1
clone_size: many
cdr3_nt: TGCAGTGCCCCTCAGAAGGCCGGCGGAAAACTGTTTTTT
cdr3_aa: CSAPQKAGGKLFF

d_call: TRBD2
j_call: TRBJ2-7
v_call: TRBV19
clone_size: .
cdr3_nt: TGTGCCAGTAGTATCCTAGCGGGGGCCGGCGAGCAGTACTTC
cdr3_aa: CASSILAGAGEQYF

d_call: .
j_call: TRBJ2-5
v_call: TRBV29-1
clone_size: .
cdr3_nt: TGCAGCGTGGGGGACGGGCCCCACTTC
cdr3_aa: CSVGDGPHF

d_call: .
j_call: TRBJ2-7
v_call: TRBV10-3
clone_size: .
cdr3_nt: TGTGCCATCAGTGAGCTGAGACAGAGCTCCTACGAGCAGTACTTC
cdr3_aa: CAISELRQSSYEQYF

d_call: TRBD2
j_call: TRBJ2-3
v_call: TRBV29-1
clone_size: many
cdr3_nt: TGCAGCGTTCCCTTCCCGGGGGGAACAGATACGCAGTATTTT
cdr3_aa: CSVPFPGGTDTQYF

d_call: .
j_call: TRBJ1-1
v_call: TRBV28
clone_size: many
cdr3_nt: TGTGCCAGCACCCTCCCAAGGGGGGGAGAGACTGAAGCTTTCTTT
cdr3_aa: CASTLPRGGETEAFF

d_call: TRBD1
j_call: TRBJ1-5
v_call: TRBV12-3/TRBV12-4
clone_size: many
cdr3_nt: TGTGCCAGCAGTGAGCAGGGGGCAGGCAATCAGCCCCAGCATTTT
cdr3_aa: CASSEQGAGNQPQHF

d_call: .
j_call: TRBJ1-5
v_call: TRBV7-2
clone_size: many
cdr3_nt: TGTGCCAGCAGCTTGACCGCAGATAATCAGCCCCAGCATTTT
cdr3_aa: CASSLTADNQPQHF

d_call: .
j_call: TRBJ1-1
v_call: TRBV7-2
clone_size: many
cdr3_nt: TGTGCCAGCAGCCCGAGGGCCAGAGAAGCTTTCTTT
cdr3_aa: CASSPRAREAFF

d_call: .
j_call: TRBJ2-5
v_call: TRBV29-1
clone_size: many
cdr3_nt: TGCAGCGTTGAGAGGATAGACTACGATGAAGAGACCCAGTACTTC
cdr3_aa: CSVERIDYDEETQYF